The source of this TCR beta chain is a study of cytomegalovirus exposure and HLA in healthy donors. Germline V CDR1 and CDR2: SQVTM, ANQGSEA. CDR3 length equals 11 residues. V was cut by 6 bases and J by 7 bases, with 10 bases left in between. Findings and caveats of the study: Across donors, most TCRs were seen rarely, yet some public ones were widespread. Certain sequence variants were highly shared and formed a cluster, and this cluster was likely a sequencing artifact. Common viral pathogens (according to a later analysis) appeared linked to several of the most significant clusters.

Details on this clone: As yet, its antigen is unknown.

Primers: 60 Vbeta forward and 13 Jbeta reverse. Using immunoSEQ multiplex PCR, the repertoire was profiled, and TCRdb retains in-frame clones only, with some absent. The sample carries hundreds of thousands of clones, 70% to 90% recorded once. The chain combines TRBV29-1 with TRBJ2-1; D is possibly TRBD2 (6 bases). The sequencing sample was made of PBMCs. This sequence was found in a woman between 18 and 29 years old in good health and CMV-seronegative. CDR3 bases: TGCAGCGTCGACGGGGGAAATGAGCAGTTCTTC. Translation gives CSVDGGNEQFF.